This T cell receptor (beta chain) was recovered during a study of cytomegalovirus exposure and HLA in healthy donors (dated by TCRdb to about 2017). For the wider study: An earlier analysis of roughly 630 of the donors reported approximately 290 Gb of sequence data and some 120 million unique TCR beta sequences from around 200 million T cells. Genome-wide SNP genotypes for about 60% of the roughly 670 donors were used in a later genetic analysis, which treated that subset as a discovery cohort. High-throughput TCR immunosequencing, statistical association of individual TCRs with disease status, and machine learning were combined to predict cytomegalovirus infection status. Five DR-DQ haplotypes were handled as single units for association and clustering because linkage in the cohort was strong. The genetic ancestry cluster associated with self-reported Caucasian donors included around 76% of the 398 genotyped donors. Both class I and class II loci were covered by HLA typing, at four-digit resolution. The number of typed donors differed by locus: roughly 629-640 for A, B, C, DRB1 and DQB1; approximately 540 for DQA1; fewer than 610 for DPA1; and about 450 for DPB1. An early release that covered roughly 600 HLA-typed donors contained about 300 gigabases of sequencing data and 75 million to 100 million unique TCR sequences. On average, about 200,000 unique TCR beta nucleotide sequences were sequenced per donor among about 400 genotyped donors of the cohort, with about 19% of those sequences being non-productive. In addition to the first cohort of 650 to 750 subjects, a separate validation cohort of approximately 130 different subjects was used. Using immunosequencing, the study profiled T cell repertoires from about 620 subjects and related those repertoires to cytomegalovirus serostatus. The aim of the study was to test whether cataloging public T cell receptors could identify signatures of past pathogen exposure. Rather than using new phenotypic data, the later analysis identified candidate immune exposures from TCR beta sequences and from how often those sequences occurred across donors. All discovery cohort repertoires had been generated on a single sequencing platform. Donor age, sex, ethnicity and CMV serostatus were compiled alongside the repertoire data. In an earlier analysis of 587 of the donors, high-throughput TCR beta sequencing was used to judge whether each TCR beta V gene segment behaved as functional or pseudogenic. A later analysis re-analyzed previously published TCR beta repertoires from roughly 630 donors and added high-resolution HLA genotyping to study TCR occurrence patterns. Paper-wide results and their limitations: In the study, around 160 TCR beta chains were listed as associated with cytomegalovirus. A group of highly shared sequence variants was considered likely to be a technical artifact of the sequencing pipeline. A further reported finding was that TCR beta sequences accurately predicted the HLA-A and HLA-B alleles for most subjects in the first cohort. Because counts were too low, under 20 rarely observed V segments, including chromosome 9 orphons, were left out of the earlier analysis of 500 to 650 of the donors. Most CMV-associated TCR beta chains appeared to be HLA-restricted in a later analysis, and the HLA associations seemed to be driven largely by CMV exposure. Specific HLA alleles were associated with 15,000 to 20,000 TCR beta sequences at a false discovery rate of 0.05 in a later analysis. For the cohort, immune exposure information was limited to CMV serostatus. In a later genetic analysis, fewer N-insertions in productive TCRs were reported among donors in an Asian-associated ancestry cluster than the 666-donor mean. It was suggested by the authors that the approach could potentially be generalized to other disease states and immunological phenotypes. In an earlier analysis of approximately 590 of the donors, most TCR beta V segments appeared in productive rearrangements about 90% or about 30% of the time, broadly matching IMGT annotations. Correlated functional status among segregating V segments might reflect linkage disequilibrium, but an unknown experimental factor could not be ruled out. Because some donors lacked HLA typing at each locus, the association tests relied only on the typed subset. The classifier was reported to diagnose cytomegalovirus status with high specificity and sensitivity in both the original and validation cohorts. In vitro tests confirmed that a few of the cytomegalovirus-associated TCR beta chains recognize cytomegalovirus antigens. The cohort was sequenced for TCR beta chains only, and without alpha or paired-chain data the features that could be detected were limited. According to a later analysis, TCR association rates differed among HLA loci, with DRB1 alleles showing the most associated TCRs and HLA-C alleles showing the fewest. A later analysis reported that several top co-occurrence clusters appeared linked to parvovirus B19, influenza, CMV and Epstein-Barr virus. A later analysis found that HLA-associated TCR beta chains were more clonally expanded and had lower generation probabilities than equally common non-associated chains. While some public TCRs were present in many individuals, most TCR sequences turned up only very rarely across donors. In a later genetic analysis, a missense DCLRE1C variant was associated with V-gene and J-gene trimming of TCR beta chains, and the association was replicated in an independent cohort. Sequencing depth was assumed to be roughly uniform across donors in the presence/absence analyses, though that assumption may not hold. Some IMGT-functional V segments, including TRBV6-2 and TRBV6-3, could not be distinguished by the 87-base-pair reads and were therefore excluded. Assigning TCR associations to individual alleles was difficult when HLA alleles, especially DR and DQ, strongly co-occurred.

The cohort was made up of approximately 670 healthy bone marrow donors. At the time of sampling, all cohort members were nominally healthy, though unrecorded immune exposures were likely present. The donor was CMV seronegative and was included in the group of several hundred seronegative cohort members. Each donor provided a peripheral blood sample, and peripheral blood mononuclear cells were used for TCR beta sequencing. The Qiagen DNeasy Blood Extraction Kit was used to extract genomic DNA from the blood cell samples. The trim is 1 base for V and 4 bases for J, with a gap of 17 bases between the germline ends. CDR3 length: 16 amino acids, cysteine to phenylalanine. CDR3 DNA is the only sequence kept; it has 48 bases, read in frame from the first base. CDR1 and CDR2 are drawn from the germline V gene: SGHDT, YYEEEE. With respect to this clone: It has no known antigen specificity.

Library preparation employed the immunoSEQ multiplex PCR assay. For the multiplex PCR, a mixture combining 60 forward primers for TCR Vbeta segments and 13 reverse primers for TCR Jbeta segments was used. The CDR3 region of rearranged TCR beta genes was amplified from genomic DNA with a multiplex PCR assay. The Illumina HiSeq System was used to sequence the amplified TCR beta libraries as 87-base-pair reads. Per the original workflow: A later analysis counted approximately 84 million unique TCR beta chains across the 666 repertoires, and roughly 9.9 million of these chains were shared by at least two donors. Raw reads were error-corrected and collapsed into unique sequences with a nearest-neighbor algorithm that merged closely related sequences to remove PCR and sequencing errors. CDR3 sequences were aligned to IMGT reference sequences to assign V, D and J gene segments. For a sequence to be retained, a match of at least six nucleotides to both a V gene segment and a J gene segment was required. Rearrangements were called productive when the CDR3 lacked stop codons and stayed in frame with V and J; all others were non-productive. Following IMGT convention, CDR3 was defined as the stretch from the second conserved V-encoded cysteine up to the conserved J-encoded phenylalanine. In an earlier analysis of around 540 of the donors, sequences lacking an unambiguous match to a single V gene segment were excluded. In an earlier analysis of some 590 of the donors, a V segment was called functional when productive rearrangements were above 56.7%, and segregating when the standard deviation between donors exceeded 5%. A statistical classification framework was developed to diagnose cytomegalovirus status using the catalog of TCR beta chain sequences. A later analysis assigned V and J genes by comparing TCR nucleotide sequences with IMGT/GENE-DB human TR gene sequences. The TCRdist pipeline was used in a later analysis to assign CDR3 sequences and most-parsimonious VDJ recombination scenarios. A later analysis defined each TCR beta chain by its CDR3 amino acid sequence plus V-gene family, and excluded reads lacking a unique V-gene family. To address suspected cross-contamination and a sequencing artifact, a later analysis removed a few hundred highly shared, low-generation-probability nucleotide sequences. A later analysis calculated a clonal expansion index for each public chain from normalized within-repertoire ranks of inferred template counts. In a later analysis, generation probabilities were computed with a VDJ recombination model fitted to out-of-frame rearrangements, and the resulting probabilities were checked against IGoR. In a later analysis, hypergeometric tests were used to score TCR-TCR, TCR-HLA and TCR-CMV co-occurrence, with a repertoire-size bias correction applied to TCR pairs. A later analysis estimated false discovery rates by permuting HLA or CMV assignments 20 times. A later analysis grouped co-occurring TCRs with DBSCAN, adding TCRdist sequence similarity when clustering within HLA-allele-positive subsets. Repertoires with fewer than 30,000 or more than 120,000 public chains, plus five repertoires with anomalous nucleotide sharing, were excluded from co-occurrence clustering. TCRdb retrieved this table from immuneACCESS and kept in-frame rearrangements only. Not all clones are present; in checked studies, unresolved V genes account for under half, and no reason is known for the remainder. That table is the source of V, J and clone size, and D and trimming were worked out from the DNA. The sample table records 100,000 to 150,000 clones. The ten biggest clones cover 2.5% to 3% of the sample.

The material sequenced was PBMCs. The receptor comes from a man in his thirties or forties in good health and CMV-seronegative. Rearrangement joined TRBV5-6 to TRBJ2-5; TRBD2 is a weak D gene call, 6 bases matching. The CDR3 amino acid sequence is: CASSLMGLGVGETQYF. The DNA sequence follows: TGTGCCAGCAGCTTGATGGGACTCGGGGTAGGAGAGACCCAGTACTTC.